The 29 T cell receptor beta chains presented below share a single source sample, sequenced in a study of T cells after posttransplantation cyclophosphamide. Clones were read by immunoSEQ multiplex PCR, and TCRdb kept only the in-frame ones, dropping some. The sample shows tens of thousands of clones, approximately 71% of them seen only once. Sample: memory CD4+ T cells sorted from PBMCs. Every receptor here comes from a woman aged 55-69 years in good health, CMV-negative, and a related stem cell transplant donor.

A few counts support this clone. J is TRBJ2-7 and V is TRBV6-6; the D gene is possibly TRBD1 (6 bases). There are 13 residues in the CDR3. The V end was cut by 2 bases, the J end by 6 bases, with 11 bases between. Looked up from germline, CDR1 is MNHNY and CDR2 is SVGAGI (reference sequence). CDR3 amino acids: CASSYQGSGEQYF. CDR3 sequence (DNA): TGTGCCAGCAGTTACCAGGGGAGCGGCGAGCAGTACTTC.

The V gene is TRBV2, the J gene TRBJ2-7; 7 positions agree with TRBD1. The junction had 6 bases not matched to a gene; V was cut back by 4 bases and J by 3 bases. This CDR3 is 14 amino acids long. In germline, CDR1 is SNHLY, CDR2 FYNNEI. CDR3: CASSGGRQGYEQYF. The CDR3 DNA reads as TGTGCCAGCAGTGGGGGGCGACAGGGCTACGAGCAGTACTTC. The full variable domain, its missing parts supplied by reference TRBV2 and TRBJ2-7, is EPEVTQTPSHQVTQMGQEVILRCVPISNHLYFYWYRQILGQKVEFLVSFYNNEISEKSEIFDDQFSVERPDGSNFTLKIRSTKLEDSAMYFCASSGGRQGYEQYFGPGTRLTVT.

The CDR3 reads CASSRSSGQETQYF. The CDR3 nucleotides read TGCGCCAGCAGCCGATCTAGCGGCCAAGAGACCCAGTACTTC. V is TRBV5-1 and J is TRBJ2-5, with 7 bases aligning to TRBD2. With V trimmed by 4 bases and J by 1 base, 4 bases remained unmatched. This CDR3 has 14 amino acids. In germline, CDR1 is SGHRS, CDR2 YFSETQ.

The rearrangement uses TRBV19 and TRBJ1-1, with unresolved D. The germline V gene encodes CDR1 LNHDA and CDR2 SQIVND (reference sequence). Trimming shortened V by 3 bases and J by 1 base, and 9 bases separated the two germline ends. This CDR3 has 14 amino acids. CDR3 amino acids: CASSIFNRNTEAFF. The CDR3 DNA reads as TGTGCCAGTAGTATTTTCAACAGGAACACTGAAGCTTTCTTT.

The table lists this clone with a few counts. The chain links TRBV7-6 to TRBJ2-5, with D possibly matching TRBD1 (6 bases). This CDR3 comprises 17 residues. Looked up from germline, CDR1 is SGHVS and CDR2 is FNYEAQ. Between the trimmed V and J ends, which lost 1 base and 0 bases, there was a span of 15 bases. CDR3 in DNA: TGTGCCAGCAGCTTAGAACCCGACAGGTCCTACCAAGAGACCCAGTACTTC. This codes for CASSLEPDRSYQETQYF.

V gene TRBV7-9 combines with J gene TRBJ2-1, with D tentatively TRBD1 (6 bases). The length of the CDR3 is 11 residues. Germline values: CDR1 SEHNR, CDR2 FQNEAQ (reference sequence). V lost 10 bases, J lost 5 bases, and 9 bases lay in between. Here the CDR3 DNA reads TGTGCCACTACAGGGCACAATGAGCAGTTCTTC. This encodes CATTGHNEQFF.

This clone was detected only a few times. This chain connects TRBV19 to TRBJ2-3; 9 positions agree with TRBD2. The ends lost 5 bases at V and 2 bases at J; junction bases unmatched: 14. CDR1 is LNHDA and CDR2 is SQIVND in the germline V gene (reference sequence). The CDR3 is made up of 18 amino acids. CDR3: CASSPAGGASGYTDTQYF. In nucleotides, the CDR3 is TGTGCCAGTAGTCCGGCGGGGGGGGCTAGCGGATACACAGATACGCAGTATTTT.

This clone has more than one count but fewer than ten. The chain links TRBV7-2 to TRBJ2-7, with 7 bases matching TRBD1. V lost 5 bases, J lost 3 bases, and 4 bases stayed unmatched. CDR3 length: 13 residues. Looked up from germline, CDR1 is SGHTA and CDR2 is FQGNSA. The DNA of the CDR3 is TGTGCCAGCAGCGGCTGGACAGGCTACGAGCAGTACTTC. This encodes CASSGWTGYEQYF. The complete variable domain, with remaining parts taken from reference TRBV7-2 and TRBJ2-7, reads GAGVSQSPSNKVTEKGKDVELRCDPISGHTALYWYRQSLGQGLEFLIYFQGNSAPDKSGLPSDRFSAERTGGSVSTLTIQRTQQEDSAVYLCASSGWTGYEQYFGPGTRLTVT.

In this sample, this clone turned up once. V gene TRBV7-9 combines with J gene TRBJ2-1, with TRBD2 matching 9 bases. Germline values: CDR1 SEHNR, CDR2 FQNEAQ (reference sequence). V shed 5 bases and J 4 bases; nucleotides not matched to a gene: 6. This CDR3 spans 15 amino acids. CDR3: CASSGFSGRYNEQFF. The CDR3 nucleotides read TGTGCCAGCAGCGGATTTAGCGGGAGATACAATGAGCAGTTCTTC.

This chain connects TRBV5-1 to TRBJ2-1, with 11 bases identical to TRBD2. Germline V lookup: CDR1 SGHRS, CDR2 YFSETQ. The CDR3 has 15 amino acids. The V and J ends lost 4 bases and 5 bases, in that order; junction bases with no gene match: 5. CDR3 DNA sequence: TGCGCCAGCAGCCGAGTACTAGCGGGGGACAATGAGCAGTTCTTC. This encodes CASSRVLAGDNEQFF.

This clone is termed medium-sized (0.01 to 0.1%). The J gene is TRBJ1-3, the V gene TRBV28; 10 positions agree with TRBD1. Germline V lookup: CDR1 MDHEN, CDR2 SYDVKM. The J segment lost 8 bases and the V segment lost 7 bases, leaving 14 bases of the junction unmatched. The CDR3 sequence is 16 residues long. DNA for the CDR3: TGTGCCAGCACCGCGGGACAGGGGACAAGTATAGACACCATATATTTT. Amino acids: CASTAGQGTSIDTIYF.

The V gene is TRBV6-1, the J gene TRBJ2-5; 10 bases are a match to TRBD2. The end of the DNA is better explained by TRBJ2-7, so the J call may be wrong. The germline gives CDR1 MNHNS, CDR2 SASEGT. This CDR3 region has 12 residues. The CDR3 nucleotides are TGTGCCAGCTCTAGCGGGAGTCGCGAGCAGTACTTC. Protein product: CASSSGSREQYF.

This clone has a handful of counts. This rearrangement joins TRBV11-1 to TRBJ1-4; D perhaps matches TRBD1 (6 bases). CDR1 SGHAT and CDR2 FQDESV come from the germline V gene (reference sequence). V was clipped by 7 bases and J by 5 bases, with 17 bases between them. CDR3 length: 15 residues. CDR3 sequence (DNA): TGTGCCAGCACCAATACACAGGGCGCAAATGAAAAACTGTTTTTT. Its translation: CASTNTQGANEKLFF.

With regard to this clone: Given a much more abundant clone one base away, this may be a read error. This rearrangement joins TRBV5-8 to TRBJ1-2; 9 bases line up with TRBD1. Trimming cost V 2 bases and J 3 bases; bases outside gene matches: 2. Germline V gives CDR1 SGHTS, CDR2 YDEGEE. The CDR3 is 14 residues long. The CDR3 protein is CASSFRDRDYGYTF. The CDR3 DNA reads TGTGCCAGCAGCTTCCGGGACAGGGACTATGGCTACACCTTC.

This chain joins TRBV5-4 and TRBJ2-3; unclear D gene. V lost 2 bases, J lost 6 bases, and 7 bases lay in between. Germline assignment: CDR1 SGHNT and CDR2 YYREEE (reference sequence). The CDR3 has 12 residues. CDR3 nucleotide sequence: TGTGCCAGCAGCTTCGGGTGGGATACGCAGTATTTT. It yields the protein CASSFGWDTQYF.

The gene calls are TRBV30 and TRBJ1-1, with 7 nucleotides matching TRBD1. CDR3 length: 14 residues. Trimming cost V 4 bases and J 3 bases; bases outside gene matches: 8. The germline V gene encodes CDR1 GTSNPN and CDR2 SVGIG (reference sequence). The CDR3 loop reads CAWTGDSSYTEAFF. In nucleotides, the CDR3 is TGTGCCTGGACTGGGGACAGCTCATACACTGAAGCTTTCTTT.

The V and J genes are TRBV28 and TRBJ2-3; 10 bases line up with TRBD1. The CDR3 extends over 16 amino acids. From germline, CDR1 is MDHEN and CDR2 SYDVKM. Losses at the gene ends were 3 bases for V and 7 bases for J; bases not matched to a gene: 10. CDR3 in DNA: TGTGCCAGCAGTTTGTTCCGGGACAGGGGCATGAATACGCAGTATTTT. Translated, it gives CASSLFRDRGMNTQYF.

V and J are TRBV7-8 and TRBJ1-1; no definite D call. The CDR3 is 13 residues long. Germline CDR1 reads SGHVS; CDR2 reads FQNEAQ. V was clipped by 6 bases and J by 3 bases, with 11 bases between them. CDR3 sequence: CASRVWGDTEAFF. In DNA form, the CDR3 reads TGTGCCAGCAGGGTTTGGGGAGACACTGAAGCTTTCTTT.

This clone was counted a few times. The chain has TRBV6-5 and TRBJ1-5; TRBD1 is a possible D gene (5 bases). The CDR3 spans 15 residues. V lost 0 bases, J lost 5 bases, and 11 bases lay in between. Germline CDR1 is MNHEY and CDR2 is SVGAGI. The CDR3 sequence: CASSYSGGGDQPQHF. Here the CDR3 DNA reads TGTGCCAGCAGTTACTCGGGGGGTGGGGATCAGCCCCAGCATTTT.

The genes are TRBV6-5 and TRBJ1-1, with 9 bases aligning to TRBD1. With V trimmed by 8 bases and J by 6 bases, 7 bases remained unmatched. The CDR3 is made up of 13 amino acids. Germline values: CDR1 MNHEY, CDR2 SVGAGI. The CDR3 DNA is TGTGCCAGCGTGATTACAGGGGGCGCTGAAGCTTTCTTT. Translating gives CASVITGGAEAFF.

This chain links TRBV21-1 with TRBJ2-7; TRBD1 reflects the table's D call only, with no check against the DNA. TRBV21-1 is noted as a pseudogene. The CDR3 contains 14 residues. DNA of the CDR3: TGTGCCAGCACCAAAGGGGGCAGCGACTACGAGCAGTACTTC. It codes for CASTKGGSDYEQYF.

The chain couples TRBV7-2 to TRBJ2-2; 11 nucleotides agree with TRBD2. The junction had 5 bases not matched to a gene; V was cut back by 3 bases and J by 5 bases. CDR3 length: 16 residues. Germline lookup yields CDR1 SGHTA and CDR2 FQGNSA. CDR3 coding DNA: TGTGCCAGCAGCTTTAGCGGGGGGGCGAGAACCGGGGAGCTGTTTTTT. It is translated as CASSFSGGARTGELFF.

This clone was counted a single time. The genes are TRBV27 and TRBJ2-7; 7 bases align to TRBD1. Trimming cost V 11 bases and J 4 bases; bases outside gene matches: 14. This CDR3 is built from 14 residues. Germline V gene sequence: CDR1 MNHEY, CDR2 SMNVEV (reference sequence). The CDR3 DNA reads as TGTGCCGGGCCTGAAGTAGGGGGCTATTACGAGCAGTACTTC. It translates to CAGPEVGGYYEQYF.

V is TRBV30 and J is TRBJ2-2; D gene uncertain. V was pared by 0 bases and J by 6 bases, with 5 bases between. The CDR3 spans 12 residues. From germline, CDR1 is GTSNPN and CDR2 SVGIG (reference sequence). DNA of the CDR3: TGTGCCTGGAGTGTACTCCCCGGGGAGCTGTTTTTT. It translates to CAWSVLPGELFF.

There are a few counts of this clone. V gene TRBV10-3 combines with J gene TRBJ2-7, with 9 bases that match TRBD2. V lost 7 bases and J lost 6; bases outside the gene matches: 13. Germline CDR1 is ENHRY and CDR2 is SYGVKD. This CDR3 region has 15 residues. CDR3 sequence (DNA): TGTGCCATCAAAACTATAGCGGGAGAATCCCTCGAGCAGTACTTC. This encodes CAIKTIAGESLEQYF.

The genes are TRBV7-2 and TRBJ1-1, with 8 bases identical to TRBD1. The CDR3 is made up of 15 amino acids. The ends lost 4 bases at V and 4 bases at J; junction bases unmatched: 8. Germline V gene data show CDR1 as SGHTA and CDR2 as FQGNSA. The CDR3 protein is CASSSNRGAVTEAFF. The CDR3 DNA is TGTGCCAGCAGCTCCAACAGGGGGGCGGTCACTGAAGCTTTCTTT.

The chain employs TRBV11-2 and TRBJ1-5; possibly TRBD1 for D (5 bases). Trimming left V 4 bases short and J 3 bases short, with 13 bases between. The CDR3 runs 15 residues. Germline V lookup: CDR1 SGHAT, CDR2 FQNNGV. CDR3 residues: CASSWGDQLNQPQHF. Written as DNA, the CDR3 is TGTGCCAGCAGCTGGGGGGACCAACTCAATCAGCCCCAGCATTTT.

This clone was seen more than once but under ten times. This chain uses TRBV2 with TRBJ1-2; 7 positions match TRBD1. There are 13 residues in the CDR3. V lost 6 bases and J lost 9; bases outside the gene matches: 10. Germline V lookup: CDR1 SNHLY, CDR2 FYNNEI. DNA of the CDR3: TGTGCCAGCAGGGGGGACAGTTCCATGAGCTACACCTTC. Its translation: CASRGDSSMSYTF.

This clone has just a few counts. The rearrangement links TRBV19 to TRBJ1-6; 7 nucleotides align to TRBD1. The V gene's germline CDR1 is LNHDA and CDR2 SQIVND (reference sequence). The CDR3 is 16 amino acids. Trimming removed 8 bases from V and 7 bases from J; junction bases left unmatched: 14. Here the CDR3 DNA reads TGTGCCAGTCGACAGGGTAGGGCCCTAAGGAATTCACCCCTCCACTTT. It encodes CASRQGRALRNSPLHF. Full variable domain (remainder filled in from reference TRBV19 and TRBJ1-6): DGGITQSPKYLFRKEGQNVTLSCEQNLNHDAMYWYRQDPGQGLRLIYYSQIVNDFQKGDIAEGYSVSREKKESFPLTVTSAQKNPTAFYLCASRQGRALRNSPLHFGNGTRLTVT.